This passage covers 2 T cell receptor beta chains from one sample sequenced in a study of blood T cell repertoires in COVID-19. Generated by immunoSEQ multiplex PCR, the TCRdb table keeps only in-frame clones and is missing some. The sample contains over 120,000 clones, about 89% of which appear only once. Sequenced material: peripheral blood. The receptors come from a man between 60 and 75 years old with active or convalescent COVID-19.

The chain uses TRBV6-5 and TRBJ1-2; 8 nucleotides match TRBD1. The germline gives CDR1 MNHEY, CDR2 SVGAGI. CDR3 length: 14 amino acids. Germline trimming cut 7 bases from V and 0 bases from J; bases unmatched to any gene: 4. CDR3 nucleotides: TGTGCCAGCATCGGACAGGGAACTAACTATGGCTACACCTTC. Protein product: CASIGQGTNYGYTF.

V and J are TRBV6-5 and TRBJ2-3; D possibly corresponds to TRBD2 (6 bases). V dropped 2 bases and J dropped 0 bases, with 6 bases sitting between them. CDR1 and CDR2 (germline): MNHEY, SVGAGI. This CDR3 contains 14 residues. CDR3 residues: CASSYGGSTDTQYF. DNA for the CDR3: TGTGCCAGCAGTTACGGGGGGAGCACAGATACGCAGTATTTT.